This record looks at one T cell receptor beta chain sequence and its context. Its antigen remains unknown. This sample stems from a study of T-cell memory formation after mild COVID-19. Study-wide results and caveats: The second-wave clones peaking on day 37 were not confirmed as SARS-CoV-2-specific.

TCR alpha and TCR beta cDNA libraries with sample barcodes and UMIs came from 5'RACE using constant-segment primers. TCRdb re-called the 5' RACE reads with MiXCR, one entry per CDR3 protein. The sample shows under 300,000 distinct CDR3 sequences, around 15% of them seen only once. V was cut by 4 bases and J by 6 bases, with 13 bases left in between. Germline CDR1 is SGHKS and CDR2 is YYEKEE (reference sequence). The CDR3 is 13 amino acids. The chain links TRBV5-5 to TRBJ1-2, with a possible D match to TRBD1 (5 bases). This TCR was recovered from a man aged 18 to 29 who had mild COVID-19 (a few samples of this study predate the infection). Cell type and time point are not known. Sequences were obtained from PBMCs or a T cell subset sorted from them (not recorded which). The CDR3 loop reads CASSTGRTDGYTF. The DNA of the CDR3 is TGTGCCAGCAGCACGGGGCGGACGGATGGCTACACCTTC.